This TCR beta chain was sequenced for a study of shared clonotypes between healthy human individuals. Study information: Plates per donor: three CD4 naive, three CD4 memory, two CD8 naive, one CD8 memory.

The data were produced by immunoSEQ multiplex PCR, yet TCRdb's version contains in-frame clones alone and is incomplete. Here the sample spans roughly 720,000 clones, less than 95% being singletons. The CDR3 runs 17 residues. Trimming stripped 4 bases from V and 2 bases from J, with 18 bases between. The germline gives CDR1 WSHSY, CDR2 SAAADI. Broader study findings: Apart from blood, nothing was sampled; tissue repertoires likely differ. Non-shared clonotypes had lower generation probabilities than those shared by all four donors. Rarefaction gave evidence that sorted-subset sequencing remained incomplete despite large depth.

Worth noting for this clone: Its antigen is unidentified.

The source is a man between 18 and 35 years old in good health. Some clones in this sample may be carry-over from other donors' samples. Sequencing used memory CD8+ T cells from PBMCs. The subset was: CD45RO+ cells pooled with CCR7-negative TemRA cells. The chain is built from TRBV10-2 and TRBJ1-5, with D unresolved. DNA of the CDR3: TGCGCCAGCAGTGTCACCGGAGTGGTTTATGGCAATCAGCCCCAGCATTTT. Its translation is CASSVTGVVYGNQPQHF.